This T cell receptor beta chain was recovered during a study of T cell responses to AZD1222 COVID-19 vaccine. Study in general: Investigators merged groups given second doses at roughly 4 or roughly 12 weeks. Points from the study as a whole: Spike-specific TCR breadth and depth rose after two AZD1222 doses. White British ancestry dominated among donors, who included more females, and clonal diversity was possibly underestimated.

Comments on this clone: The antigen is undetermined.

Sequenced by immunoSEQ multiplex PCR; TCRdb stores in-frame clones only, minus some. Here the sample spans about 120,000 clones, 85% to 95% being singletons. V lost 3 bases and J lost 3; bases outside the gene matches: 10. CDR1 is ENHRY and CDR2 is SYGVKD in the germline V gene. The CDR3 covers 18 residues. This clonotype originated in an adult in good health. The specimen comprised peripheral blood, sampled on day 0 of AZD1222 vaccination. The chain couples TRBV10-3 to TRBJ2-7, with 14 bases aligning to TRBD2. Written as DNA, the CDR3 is TGTGCCATCAGTGACCCCACCCGGACTAGCGGGGGGTTCTACGAGCAGTACTTC. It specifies CAISDPTRTSGGFYEQYF.